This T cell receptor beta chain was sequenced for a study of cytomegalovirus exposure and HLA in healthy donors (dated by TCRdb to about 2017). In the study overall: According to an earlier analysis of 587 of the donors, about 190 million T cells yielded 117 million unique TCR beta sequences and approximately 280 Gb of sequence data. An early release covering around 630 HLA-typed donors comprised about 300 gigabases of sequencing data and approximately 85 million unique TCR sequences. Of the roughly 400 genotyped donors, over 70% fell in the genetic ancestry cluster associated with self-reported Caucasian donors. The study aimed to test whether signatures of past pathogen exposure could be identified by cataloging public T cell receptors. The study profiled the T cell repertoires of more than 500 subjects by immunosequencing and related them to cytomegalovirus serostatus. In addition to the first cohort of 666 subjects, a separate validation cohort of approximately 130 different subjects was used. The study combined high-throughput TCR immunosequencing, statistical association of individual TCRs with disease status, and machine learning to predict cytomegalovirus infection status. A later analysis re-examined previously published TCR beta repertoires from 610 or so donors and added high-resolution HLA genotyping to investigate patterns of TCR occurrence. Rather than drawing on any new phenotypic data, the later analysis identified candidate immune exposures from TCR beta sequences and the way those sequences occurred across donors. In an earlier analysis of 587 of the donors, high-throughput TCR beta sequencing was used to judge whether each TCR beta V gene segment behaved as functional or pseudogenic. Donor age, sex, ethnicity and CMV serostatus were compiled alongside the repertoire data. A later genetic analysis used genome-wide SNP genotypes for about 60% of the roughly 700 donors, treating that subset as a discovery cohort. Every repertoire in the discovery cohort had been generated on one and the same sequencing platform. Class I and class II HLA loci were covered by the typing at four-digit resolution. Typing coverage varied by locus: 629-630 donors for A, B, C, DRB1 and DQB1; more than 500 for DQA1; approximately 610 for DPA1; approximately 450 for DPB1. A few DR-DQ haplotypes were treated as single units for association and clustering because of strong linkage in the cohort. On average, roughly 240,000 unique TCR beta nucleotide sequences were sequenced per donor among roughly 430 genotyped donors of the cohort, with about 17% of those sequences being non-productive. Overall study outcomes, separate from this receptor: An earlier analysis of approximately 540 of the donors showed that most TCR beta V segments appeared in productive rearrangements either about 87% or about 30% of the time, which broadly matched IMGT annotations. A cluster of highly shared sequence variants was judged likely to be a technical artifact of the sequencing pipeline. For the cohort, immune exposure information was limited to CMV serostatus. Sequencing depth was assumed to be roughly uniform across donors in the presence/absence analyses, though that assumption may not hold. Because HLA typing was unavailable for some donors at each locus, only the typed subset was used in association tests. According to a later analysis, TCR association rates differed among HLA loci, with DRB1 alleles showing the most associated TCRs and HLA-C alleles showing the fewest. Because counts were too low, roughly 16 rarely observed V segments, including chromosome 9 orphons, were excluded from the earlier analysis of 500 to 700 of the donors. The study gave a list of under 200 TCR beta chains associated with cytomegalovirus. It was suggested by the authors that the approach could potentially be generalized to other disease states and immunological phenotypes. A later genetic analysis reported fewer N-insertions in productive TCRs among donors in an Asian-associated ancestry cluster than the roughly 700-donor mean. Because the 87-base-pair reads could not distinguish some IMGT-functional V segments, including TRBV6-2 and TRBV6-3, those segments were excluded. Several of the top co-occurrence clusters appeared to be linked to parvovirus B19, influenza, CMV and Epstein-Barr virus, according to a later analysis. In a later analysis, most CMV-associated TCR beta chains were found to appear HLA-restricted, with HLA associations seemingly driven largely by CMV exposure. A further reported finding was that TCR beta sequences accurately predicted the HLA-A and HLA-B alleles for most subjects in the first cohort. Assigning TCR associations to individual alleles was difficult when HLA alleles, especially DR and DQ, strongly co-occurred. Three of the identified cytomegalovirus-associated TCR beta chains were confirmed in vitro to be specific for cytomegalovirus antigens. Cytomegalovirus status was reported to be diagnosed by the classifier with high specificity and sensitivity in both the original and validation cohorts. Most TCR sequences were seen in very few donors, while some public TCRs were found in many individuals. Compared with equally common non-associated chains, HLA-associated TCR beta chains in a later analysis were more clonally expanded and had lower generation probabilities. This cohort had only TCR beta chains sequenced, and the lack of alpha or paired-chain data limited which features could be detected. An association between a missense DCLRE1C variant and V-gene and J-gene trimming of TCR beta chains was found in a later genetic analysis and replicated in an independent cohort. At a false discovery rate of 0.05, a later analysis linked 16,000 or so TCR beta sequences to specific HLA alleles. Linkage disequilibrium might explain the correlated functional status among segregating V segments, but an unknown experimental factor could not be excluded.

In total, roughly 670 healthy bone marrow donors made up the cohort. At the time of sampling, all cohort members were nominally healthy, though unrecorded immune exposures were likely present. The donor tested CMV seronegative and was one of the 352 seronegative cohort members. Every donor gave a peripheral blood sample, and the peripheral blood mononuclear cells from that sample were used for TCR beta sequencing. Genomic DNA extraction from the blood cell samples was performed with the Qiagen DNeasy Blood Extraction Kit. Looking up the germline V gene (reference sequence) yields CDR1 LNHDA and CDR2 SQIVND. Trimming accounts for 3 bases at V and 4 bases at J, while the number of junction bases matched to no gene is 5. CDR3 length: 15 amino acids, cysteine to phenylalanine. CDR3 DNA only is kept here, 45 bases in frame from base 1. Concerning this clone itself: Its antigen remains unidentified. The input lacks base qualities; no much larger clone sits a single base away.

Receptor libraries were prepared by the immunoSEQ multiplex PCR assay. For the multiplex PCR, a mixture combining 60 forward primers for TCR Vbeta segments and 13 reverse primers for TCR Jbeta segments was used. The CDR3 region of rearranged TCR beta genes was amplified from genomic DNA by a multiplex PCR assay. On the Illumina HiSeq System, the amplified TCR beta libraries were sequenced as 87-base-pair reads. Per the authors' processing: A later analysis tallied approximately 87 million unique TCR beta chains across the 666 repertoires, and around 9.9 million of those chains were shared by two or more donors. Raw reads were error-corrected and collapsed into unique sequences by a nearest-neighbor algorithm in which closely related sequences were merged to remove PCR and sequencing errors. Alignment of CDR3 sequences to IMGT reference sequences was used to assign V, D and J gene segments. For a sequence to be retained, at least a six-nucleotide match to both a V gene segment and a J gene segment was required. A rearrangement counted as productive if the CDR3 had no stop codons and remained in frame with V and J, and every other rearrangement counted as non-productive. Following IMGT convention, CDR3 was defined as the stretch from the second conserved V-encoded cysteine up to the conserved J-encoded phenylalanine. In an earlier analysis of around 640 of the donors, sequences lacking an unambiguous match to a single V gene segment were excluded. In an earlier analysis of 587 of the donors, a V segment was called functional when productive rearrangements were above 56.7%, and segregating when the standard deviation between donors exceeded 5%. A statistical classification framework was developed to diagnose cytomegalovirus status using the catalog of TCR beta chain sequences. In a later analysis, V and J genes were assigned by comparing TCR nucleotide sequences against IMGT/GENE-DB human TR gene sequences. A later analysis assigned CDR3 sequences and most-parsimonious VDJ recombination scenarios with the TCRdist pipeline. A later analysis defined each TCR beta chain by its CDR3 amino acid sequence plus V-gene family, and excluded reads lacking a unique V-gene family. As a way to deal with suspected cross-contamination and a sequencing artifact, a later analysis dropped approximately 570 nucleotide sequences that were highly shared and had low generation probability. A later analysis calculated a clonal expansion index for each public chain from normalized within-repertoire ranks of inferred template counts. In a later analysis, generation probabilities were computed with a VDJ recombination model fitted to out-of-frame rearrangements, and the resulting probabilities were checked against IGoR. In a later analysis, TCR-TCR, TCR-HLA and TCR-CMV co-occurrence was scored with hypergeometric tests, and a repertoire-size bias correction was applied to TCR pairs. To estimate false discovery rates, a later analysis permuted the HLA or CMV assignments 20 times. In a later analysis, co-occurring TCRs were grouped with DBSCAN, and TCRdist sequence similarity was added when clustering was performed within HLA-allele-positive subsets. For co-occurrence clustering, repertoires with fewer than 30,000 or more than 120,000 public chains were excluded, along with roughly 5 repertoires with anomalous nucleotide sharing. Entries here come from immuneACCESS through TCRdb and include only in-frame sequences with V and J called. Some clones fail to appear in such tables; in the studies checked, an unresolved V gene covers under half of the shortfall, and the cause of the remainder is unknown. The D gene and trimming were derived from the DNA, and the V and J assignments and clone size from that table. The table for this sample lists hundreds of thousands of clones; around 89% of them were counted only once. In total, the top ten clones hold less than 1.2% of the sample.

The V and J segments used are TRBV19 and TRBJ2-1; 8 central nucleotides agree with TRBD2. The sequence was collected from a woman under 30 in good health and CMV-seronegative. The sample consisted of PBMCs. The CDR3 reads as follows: CASSISGGGYNEQFF. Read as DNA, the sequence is TGTGCCAGTAGTATCTCTGGCGGGGGGTACAATGAGCAGTTCTTC.